The TCR beta chain under discussion was sequenced for a study of T cells in localized non-small cell lung cancer. The repertoire was sequenced with immunoSEQ multiplex PCR; TCRdb's copy has only in-frame clones and lacks some. The sample lists under 55,000 clones; around 80% were seen once. This clone was seen only once. CDR3 length equals 19 residues. Trimming took 4 bases from V and 1 from J; bases not matched to a gene: 19. The V call is TRBV5-3, the J call TRBJ1-1, with TRBD1 identical over 7 bases. TRBV5-3 is an ORF, and what it does is uncertain. The clonotype comes from a woman aged 35 to 70 with stage II lung adenocarcinoma. This sample comprised PBMCs, obtained before any cancer treatment. CDR3 DNA sequence: TGTGCCAGAAGCCCTGACCACCGAACGACAGGGTGGAGGAACACTGAAGCTTTCTTT. Protein product: CARSPDHRTTGWRNTEAFF.